Listed here are 16 T cell receptor beta chains from one sample, sequenced in a study of T cell responses to AZD1222 COVID-19 vaccine. Libraries were prepared by immunoSEQ multiplex PCR; TCRdb keeps only in-frame clonotypes and omits some of them. The profile covers approximately 120,000 clones, with 80% to 90% appearing a single time and less than 4.5% taken by the ten largest. This specimen was peripheral blood, taken 28 days after the second AZD1222 dose. The receptor source for this set is an adult who received the AZD1222 COVID-19 vaccine.

This rearrangement joins TRBV4-1 to TRBJ2-7; D remains ambiguous. The CDR3 runs to 15 residues. V was pared by 4 bases and J by 2 bases, with 15 bases between. In germline, CDR1 is MGHRA, CDR2 YSYEKL. The CDR3 sequence is CASSLLLTQTYEQYF. The CDR3 region has the DNA TGCGCCAGCAGCCTCCTCCTGACACAAACCTACGAGCAGTACTTC.

This clone appeared a few times. This chain uses TRBV12-3 or TRBV12-4 with TRBJ1-2, with D perhaps TRBD1 (6 bases). The CDR3 covers 13 residues. V was trimmed by 7 bases and J by 2 bases, leaving 11 bases between them. CDR3 sequence: CASTQGPNYGYTF. As DNA, the CDR3 is TGTGCCAGCACACAGGGACCGAACTATGGCTACACCTTC.

This clone was seen more than once but under ten times. The CDR3 here is CATRQAGDTIYF. The CDR3 bases are TGTGCCACCCGACAGGCGGGAGACACCATATATTTT. The chain carries TRBV19 and TRBJ1-3, with D tentatively TRBD1 (6 bases). The CDR3 spans 12 residues. Per the germline V gene, CDR1 is LNHDA and CDR2 is SQIVND (reference sequence). The V end was cut by 10 bases, the J end by 8 bases, with 15 bases between. The full variable domain, rest sourced from reference TRBV19 and TRBJ1-3, is DGGITQSPKYLFRKEGQNVTLSCEQNLNHDAMYWYRQDPGQGLRLIYYSQIVNDFQKGDIAEGYSVSREKKESFPLTVTSAQKNPTAFYLCATRQAGDTIYFGEGSWLTVV.

This rearrangement joins TRBV7-9 to TRBJ1-5; D not certain. Germline V gene sequence: CDR1 SEHNR, CDR2 FQNEAQ (reference sequence). The germline V and J ends were trimmed by 2 bases and 8 bases, with 7 bases remaining between them. This CDR3 spans 12 amino acids. CDR3 region: CASSLNSEPQHF. The CDR3 coding sequence is TGTGCCAGCAGCTTAAACAGTGAGCCCCAGCATTTT.

CDR3 in amino acids: CASSEDRQTEAFF. Written as DNA, the CDR3 is TGCGCCAGCAGTGAAGATAGGCAGACTGAAGCTTTCTTT. V and J are TRBV10-2 and TRBJ1-1; D is unclear. Deletions cut 3 bases from V and 5 bases from J, with 10 bases between. CDR1 and CDR2 (germline): WSHSY, SAAADI. The CDR3 length is 13 residues.

The J gene is TRBJ2-1, the V gene TRBV18; D is possibly TRBD2 (6 bases). The CDR3 is 13 residues long. Trimming removed 4 bases from V and 9 bases from J, with 13 bases in between. Germline values: CDR1 KGHSH, CDR2 LQKENI. In DNA, the CDR3 is TGTGCCAGCTCACTTGGGACTGCGGGTGAGCAGTTCTTC. Residues: CASSLGTAGEQFF.

Comment on this clone: Other DNA sequences from this sample encode an identical CDR3 as well. The CDR3 coding sequence is TGTGCCAGCAGCTTAAGGGGAGTAAATGAGCAGTTCTTC. This encodes CASSLRGVNEQFF. The chain is built from TRBV11-3 and TRBJ2-1, with D perhaps being TRBD1 or TRBD2 (5 bases each). The V end was cut by 2 bases, the J end by 7 bases, with 9 bases between. CDR1 is SGHNT and CDR2 is YENEEA in the germline V gene. The CDR3 totals 13 residues.

The V and J genes are TRBV5-4 and TRBJ1-1, with D unclear. CDR1 and CDR2 (germline): SGHNT, YYREEE (reference sequence). The germline V and J ends were trimmed by 4 bases and 1 base, with 14 bases remaining between them. The CDR3 length is 15 residues. CDR3 protein: CASSRGFDQNTEAFF. The CDR3 coding sequence is TGTGCCAGCAGCCGAGGGTTCGATCAGAACACTGAAGCTTTCTTT.

The chain combines TRBV27 with TRBJ1-1; D ambiguous. The ends were cut back, 0 bases at V and 0 bases at J, with 8 bases in the middle. Per germline, CDR1 MNHEY and CDR2 SMNVEV (reference sequence). CDR3 size: 15 residues. CDR3 in DNA: TGTGCCAGCAGTTTATCGAAGGGTCTGAACACTGAAGCTTTCTTT. It specifies CASSLSKGLNTEAFF.

The V and J genes are TRBV27 and TRBJ2-3; the D is unclear. CDR3 length equals 13 residues. The germline gives CDR1 MNHEY, CDR2 SMNVEV (reference sequence). Trimming left V 6 bases short and J 4 bases short, with 11 bases between. The CDR3 loop reads CASRRWQSDTQYF. CDR3 nucleotides: TGTGCCAGCAGGCGGTGGCAGTCAGATACGCAGTATTTT.

The gene calls are TRBV7-9 and TRBJ1-1, with unresolved D. Between the trimmed V and J ends, which lost 5 bases and 6 bases, there was a span of 10 bases. This CDR3 is built from 12 residues. Germline CDR1 and CDR2: SEHNR and FQNEAQ (reference sequence). The CDR3 is CASSLESPEAFF. Written as DNA, the CDR3 is TGTGCCAGCAGCCTAGAGAGCCCTGAAGCTTTCTTT.

This clone showed up just a few times. The chain carries TRBV18 and TRBJ1-5; 7 nucleotides align to TRBD1. With 6 bases clipped from V and 2 bases from J, the junction kept 7 bases outside the gene matches. This CDR3 is built from 15 residues. Per germline, CDR1 KGHSH and CDR2 LQKENI. In DNA form, the CDR3 reads TGTGCCAGCTCTCAACAGGGGATCGGCAATCAGCCCCAGCATTTT. Its translation: CASSQQGIGNQPQHF. Variable domain in full (rest from reference TRBV18 and TRBJ1-5): NAGVMQNPRHLVRRRGQEARLRCSPMKGHSHVYWYRQLPEEGLKFMVYLQKENIIDESGMPKERFSAEFPKEGPSILRIQQVVRGDSAAYFCASSQQGIGNQPQHFGDGTRLSIL.

The gene calls are TRBV24-1 and TRBJ2-5; 8 positions agree with TRBD1. This CDR3 region has 16 residues. V lost 4 bases to trimming and J lost 5 bases; unmatched junction nucleotides: 11. Germline loops: CDR1 KGHDR, CDR2 SFDVKD. CDR3 region: CATSDPGTGPRETQYF. The CDR3 DNA sequence: TGTGCCACCAGTGACCCCGGGACAGGCCCAAGGGAGACCCAGTACTTC.

This chain uses TRBV27 with TRBJ2-5; D unresolved. Looked up from germline, CDR1 is MNHEY and CDR2 is SMNVEV (reference sequence). The CDR3 consists of 13 residues. The V end lost 5 bases, the J end lost 3 bases, and 10 bases lay between the germline ends. The CDR3 reads CASSLNLKETQYF. The CDR3 nucleotides read TGTGCCAGCAGTCTTAACCTTAAAGAGACCCAGTACTTC.

The chain is built from TRBV6-2 or TRBV6-3 and TRBJ2-7; perhaps TRBD2 as D (6 bases). CDR3 length: 13 residues. V lost 2 bases and J 4 bases, leaving 9 bases between the germline ends. Per the germline V gene, CDR1 is MNHEY and CDR2 is SVGEGT. CDR3 residues: CASSYAGLYEQYF. The CDR3 bases are TGTGCCAGCAGTTACGCGGGGCTTTACGAGCAGTACTTC.

This rearrangement joins TRBV18 to TRBJ2-3; D is uncertain. From germline, CDR1 is KGHSH and CDR2 LQKENI. Trimming stripped 0 bases from V and 0 bases from J, with 10 bases between. This CDR3 has 16 amino acids. The DNA for the CDR3 is TGTGCCAGCTCACCACCGTTAGGAGCTAGCACAGATACGCAGTATTTT. Residues: CASSPPLGASTDTQYF.